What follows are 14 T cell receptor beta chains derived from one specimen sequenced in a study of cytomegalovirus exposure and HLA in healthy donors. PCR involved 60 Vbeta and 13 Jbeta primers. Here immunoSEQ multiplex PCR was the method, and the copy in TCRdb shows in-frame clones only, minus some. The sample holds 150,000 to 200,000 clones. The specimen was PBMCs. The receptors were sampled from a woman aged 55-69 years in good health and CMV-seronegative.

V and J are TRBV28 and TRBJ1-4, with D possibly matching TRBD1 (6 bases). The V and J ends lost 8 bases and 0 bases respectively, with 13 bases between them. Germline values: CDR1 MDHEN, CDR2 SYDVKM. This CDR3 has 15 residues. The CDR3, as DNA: TGTGCCAGCCAGGGGCCAAGGACAACTAATGAAAAACTGTTTTTT. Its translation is CASQGPRTTNEKLFF.

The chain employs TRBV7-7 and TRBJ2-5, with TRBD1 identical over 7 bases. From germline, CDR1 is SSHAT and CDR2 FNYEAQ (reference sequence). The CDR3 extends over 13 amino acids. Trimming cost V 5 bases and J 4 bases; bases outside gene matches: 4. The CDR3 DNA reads TGTGCCAGCAGCACAAACAGGGGAGAGACCCAGTACTTC. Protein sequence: CASSTNRGETQYF.

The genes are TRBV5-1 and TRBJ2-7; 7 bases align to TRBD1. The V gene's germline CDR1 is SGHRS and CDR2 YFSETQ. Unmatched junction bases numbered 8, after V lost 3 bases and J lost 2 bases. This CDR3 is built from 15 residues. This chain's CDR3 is CASSSRGTDPYEQYF. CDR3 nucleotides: TGCGCCAGCAGCTCGAGGGGGACAGATCCCTACGAGCAGTACTTC.

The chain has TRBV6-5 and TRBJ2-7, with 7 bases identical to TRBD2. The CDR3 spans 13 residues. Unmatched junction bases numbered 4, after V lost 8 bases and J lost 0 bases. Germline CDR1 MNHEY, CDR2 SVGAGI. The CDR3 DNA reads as TGTGCCAGCTCTAGCGGTAACTCCTACGAGCAGTACTTC. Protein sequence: CASSSGNSYEQYF.

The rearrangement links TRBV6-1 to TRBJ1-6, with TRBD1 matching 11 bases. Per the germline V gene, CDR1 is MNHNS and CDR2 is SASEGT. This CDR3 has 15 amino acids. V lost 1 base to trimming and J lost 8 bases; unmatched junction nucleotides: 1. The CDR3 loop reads CASSEGDRGDSPLHF. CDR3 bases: TGTGCCAGCAGTGAAGGGGACAGGGGGGATTCACCCCTCCACTTT.

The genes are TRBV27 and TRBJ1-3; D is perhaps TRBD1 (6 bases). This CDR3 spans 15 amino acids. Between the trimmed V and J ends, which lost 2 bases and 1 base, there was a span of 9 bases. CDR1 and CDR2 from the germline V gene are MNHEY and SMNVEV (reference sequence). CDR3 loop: CASSLQGFSGNTIYF. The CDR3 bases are TGTGCCAGCAGTTTACAGGGGTTTTCTGGAAACACCATATATTTT.

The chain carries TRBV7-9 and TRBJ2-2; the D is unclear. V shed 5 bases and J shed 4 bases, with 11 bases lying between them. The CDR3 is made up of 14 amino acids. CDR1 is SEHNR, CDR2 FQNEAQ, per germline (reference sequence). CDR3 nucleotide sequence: TGTGCCAGCAGCCGAGGAACAACCACCGGGGAGCTGTTTTTT. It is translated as CASSRGTTTGELFF.

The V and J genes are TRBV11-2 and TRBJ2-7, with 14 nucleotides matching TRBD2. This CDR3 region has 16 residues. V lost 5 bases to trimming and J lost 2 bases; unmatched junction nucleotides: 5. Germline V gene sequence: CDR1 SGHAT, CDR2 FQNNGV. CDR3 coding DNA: TGTGCCAGCAGCCCGGGACTAGCGGGAGTGCCCTACGAGCAGTACTTC. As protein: CASSPGLAGVPYEQYF.

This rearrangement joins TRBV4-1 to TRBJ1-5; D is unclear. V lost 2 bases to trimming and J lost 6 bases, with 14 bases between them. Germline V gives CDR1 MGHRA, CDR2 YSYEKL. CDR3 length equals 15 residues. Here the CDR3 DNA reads TGCGCCAGCAGCCAACGGGCCTCGGCGGGTCAGCCCCAGCATTTT. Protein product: CASSQRASAGQPQHF.

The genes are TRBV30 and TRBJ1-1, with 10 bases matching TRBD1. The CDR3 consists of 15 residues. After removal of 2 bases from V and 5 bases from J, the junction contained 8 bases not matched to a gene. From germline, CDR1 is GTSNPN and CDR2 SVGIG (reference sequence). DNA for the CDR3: TGTGCCTGGAGTCACCTGGGACAGGGGAGGACTGAAGCTTTCTTT. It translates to CAWSHLGQGRTEAFF.

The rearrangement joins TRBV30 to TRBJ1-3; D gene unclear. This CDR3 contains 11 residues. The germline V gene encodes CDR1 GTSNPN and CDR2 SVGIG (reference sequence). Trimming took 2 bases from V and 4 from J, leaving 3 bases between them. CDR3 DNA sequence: TGTGCCTGGAGTCCAGGAAACACCATATATTTT. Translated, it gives CAWSPGNTIYF.

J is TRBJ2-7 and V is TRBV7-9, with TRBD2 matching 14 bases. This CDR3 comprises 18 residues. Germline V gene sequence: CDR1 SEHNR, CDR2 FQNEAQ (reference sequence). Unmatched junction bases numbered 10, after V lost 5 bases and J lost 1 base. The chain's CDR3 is CASSRRLAGGPKSYEQYF. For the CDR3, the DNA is TGTGCCAGCAGCCGCCGACTAGCGGGAGGGCCTAAATCCTACGAGCAGTACTTC.

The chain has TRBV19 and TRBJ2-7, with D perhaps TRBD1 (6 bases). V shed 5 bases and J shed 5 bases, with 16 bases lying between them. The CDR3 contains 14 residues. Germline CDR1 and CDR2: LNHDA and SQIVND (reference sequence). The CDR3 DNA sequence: TGTGCCAGTAGTCTATCAGGGGAATACCACGAGCAGTACTTC. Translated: CASSLSGEYHEQYF. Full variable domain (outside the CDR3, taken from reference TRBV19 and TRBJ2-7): DGGITQSPKYLFRKEGQNVTLSCEQNLNHDAMYWYRQDPGQGLRLIYYSQIVNDFQKGDIAEGYSVSREKKESFPLTVTSAQKNPTAFYLCASSLSGEYHEQYFGPGTRLTVT.

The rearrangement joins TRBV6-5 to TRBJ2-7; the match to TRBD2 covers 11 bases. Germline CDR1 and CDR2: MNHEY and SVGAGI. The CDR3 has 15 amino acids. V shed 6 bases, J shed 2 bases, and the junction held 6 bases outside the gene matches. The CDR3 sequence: CASSPSSGRAYEQYF. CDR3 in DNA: TGTGCCAGCAGCCCAAGTAGCGGGAGGGCCTACGAGCAGTACTTC.